This T cell receptor (beta chain) derives from a study of metastatic and nonmetastatic thyroid tumors. Study at large: Malignant thyroid and benign thyroid patients provided blood and tumor or nodule tissue whose repertoires were compared.

As processed by the authors: In papillary thyroid cancer, a distant-metastasis classifier was built using CDR3 differences across clinicopathological groups. Through MiXCR, TCRdb re-clonotyped the PCR reads. It is TCRdb's table, rather than the study itself, that gives the V and J calls and clone size. Of around 15,000 clones detected, around 25% appear once; the ten largest clones hold just under 7.5%. The CDR3 sequence is 12 residues long. V lost 5 bases to trimming and J lost 9 bases, with 11 bases between them. Whole-study findings and limits: Malignant thyroid tumors reportedly had TCR beta diversity that was significantly higher than in benign nodules, in blood and tumor.

In its sample, this clone was seen many times. Antigen specificity is unknown. Ahead of thyroid surgery, no patient had received treatment of any kind. The specimen was adjacent normal tissue. The sequence came from a female donor with papillary thyroid cancer or a benign thyroid nodule (not recorded which). Some clones in this sample may be carry-over from other donors' samples. The rearrangement uses TRBV12-3 or TRBV12-4 and TRBJ2-1; D not resolved. CDR3 in amino acids: CASSVVQFEQFF. The CDR3 nucleotides read TGTGCCAGCAGTGTCGTTCAGTTTGAGCAGTTCTTC.